This T cell receptor beta chain was recovered during a study of blood T cell repertoires in COVID-19. The repertoire was sequenced with immunoSEQ multiplex PCR; TCRdb's copy has only in-frame clones and lacks some. The table includes a few hundred thousand clones, around 87% detected once. Germline assignment: CDR1 SGHDN and CDR2 FVKESK. There are 14 residues in the CDR3. V was trimmed by 3 bases and J by 8 bases, leaving 16 bases between them. This clone has only a few counts. This rearrangement joins TRBV14 to TRBJ1-2; tentative D call: TRBD1 (5 bases). The TCR comes from a man aged 30-40 years who had recovered from COVID-19. Sequenced: PBMCs or T cells enriched from blood (not recorded which). The CDR3, as DNA: TGTGCCAGCAGCCAGGCTGGGGGGGTAAAAGGCTACACCTTC. This codes for CASSQAGGVKGYTF.